The 20 T cell receptor beta chains listed next were all sequenced from one sample in a study of blood T cell repertoires in COVID-19. Clones were read by immunoSEQ multiplex PCR, and TCRdb kept only the in-frame ones, dropping some. In the table there are some 240,000 clones, around 80% of which are singletons. Sequenced sample: peripheral blood. The source is an older woman with acute or convalescent COVID-19.

The V call is TRBV7-2, the J call TRBJ2-5, with 8 nucleotides matching TRBD1. Germline CDR1 and CDR2: SGHTA and FQGNSA. The J segment lost 5 bases and the V segment lost 1 base, leaving 3 bases of the junction unmatched. This CDR3 has 14 amino acids. The CDR3 bases are TGTGCCAGCAGCTTAGGGACAGGGATGGAGACCCAGTACTTC. This codes for CASSLGTGMETQYF.

This clone was picked up a small number of times. The gene calls are TRBV15 and TRBJ2-5, with TRBD2 identical over 11 bases. Germline-derived CDR1 and CDR2 are LNHNV and YYDKDF (reference sequence). This CDR3 is 16 amino acids long. The V and J ends lost 8 bases and 1 base, in that order; junction bases with no gene match: 9. DNA for the CDR3: TGTGCCACCTATGAACCGACTAGCGGGGTCCAAGAGACCCAGTACTTC. Its protein is CATYEPTSGVQETQYF.

This chain connects TRBV7-2 to TRBJ2-7, with D possibly matching TRBD2 (6 bases). This CDR3 is 13 amino acids long. V gave up 7 bases and J gave up 5 bases, with 15 bases separating them. The germline V gene encodes CDR1 SGHTA and CDR2 FQGNSA. The CDR3 DNA reads as TGTGCCAGCACCTACCGATGGGGGGACGAGCAGTACTTC. Its protein is CASTYRWGDEQYF. The complete variable domain, with remaining parts taken from reference TRBV7-2 and TRBJ2-7, reads GAGVSQSPSNKVTEKGKDVELRCDPISGHTALYWYRQSLGQGLEFLIYFQGNSAPDKSGLPSDRFSAERTGGSVSTLTIQRTQQEDSAVYLCASTYRWGDEQYFGPGTRLTVT.

The chain employs TRBV6-5 and TRBJ2-5; 7 positions match TRBD2. The CDR3 consists of 14 residues. Germline loops: CDR1 MNHEY, CDR2 SVGAGI. V gave up 5 bases and J gave up 4 bases; unmatched junction bases: 7. The CDR3 coding sequence is TGTGCCAGCAGTCGGGGGGTTTTGGGAGAGACCCAGTACTTC. It specifies CASSRGVLGETQYF.

This clone was observed once. The CDR3 here is CASSLGPGGLRNTGELFF. Written as DNA, the CDR3 is TGTGCCAGCAGCTTAGGGCCCGGGGGGCTCAGGAACACCGGGGAGCTGTTTTTT. The chain joins TRBV7-2 to TRBJ2-2; tentatively, D is TRBD2 (7 bases). The CDR3 is made up of 18 amino acids. V gave up 1 base and J gave up 1 base, with 16 bases separating them. The germline gives CDR1 SGHTA, CDR2 FQGNSA.

This chain connects TRBV21-1 to TRBJ2-7; no DNA check was done on the table's D call, TRBD2. TRBV21-1 is shown as a pseudogene. The CDR3 contains 13 residues. The CDR3 sequence: CASSKASGDEQYF. The CDR3 bases are TGTGCCAGCAGCAAAGCGTCGGGGGACGAGCAGTACTTC.

The chain has TRBV6-5 and TRBJ2-3; TRBD2 matches at 10 bases. This CDR3 comprises 15 residues. CDR1 MNHEY and CDR2 SVGAGI come from the germline V gene. V gave up 7 bases and J gave up 2 bases; unmatched junction bases: 6. The CDR3 loop is CASNPSGGTTDTQYF. The CDR3 coding sequence is TGTGCCAGCAACCCTAGCGGGGGTACCACAGATACGCAGTATTTT.

The chain is built from TRBV6-2 or TRBV6-3 and TRBJ2-1; 12 nucleotides agree with TRBD2. CDR1 MNHEY and CDR2 SVGEGT come from the germline V gene. Trimming cost V 1 base and J 4 bases; bases outside gene matches: 5. CDR3 length: 17 residues. Here the CDR3 DNA reads TGTGCCAGCAGTTACTTCGGGACTAGCGGGTATTACAATGAGCAGTTCTTC. Translating it yields CASSYFGTSGYYNEQFF.

The gene calls are TRBV7-7 and TRBJ2-3, with TRBD1 matching over 11 bases. J lost 6 bases, V lost 5 bases, and 7 bases had no gene match. Germline V gene sequence: CDR1 SSHAT, CDR2 FNYEAQ (reference sequence). The length of the CDR3 is 15 residues. CDR3 sequence reads: CASSLGTGGSDTQYF. The CDR3 DNA sequence: TGTGCCAGCAGCCTCGGGACAGGGGGATCGGATACGCAGTATTTT.

To note about this clone: Other DNA sequences in the same sample also yield this CDR3. The rearrangement links TRBV2 to TRBJ1-5; 11 bases are shared with TRBD1. CDR3 size: 14 residues. Germline lookup yields CDR1 SNHLY and CDR2 FYNNEI. V was clipped by 6 bases and J by 4 bases; unmatched bases: 2. In nucleotides, the CDR3 is TGTGCCAGCAGCGGGACAGGGGGAAATCAGCCCCAGCATTTT. The encoded protein is CASSGTGGNQPQHF.

The chain employs TRBV3-1 (or the pseudogene TRBV3-2) and TRBJ1-4, with D hard to call. In germline, CDR1 is LGHDT, CDR2 YNNKEL (reference sequence). The V end lost 4 bases, the J end lost 0 bases, and 6 bases lay between the germline ends. CDR3 size: 14 residues. CDR3 nucleotide sequence: TGTGCCAGCAGCCGACGGGCAACTAATGAAAAACTGTTTTTT. It is translated as CASSRRATNEKLFF.

This chain joins TRBV11-2 and TRBJ1-5; D unresolved. This CDR3 has 13 amino acids. V dropped 5 bases and J dropped 4 bases, with 9 bases sitting between them. Germline V CDR1 and CDR2: SGHAT, FQNNGV. The CDR3 nucleotides read TGTGCCAGCAGCCCGGGATGGAATCAGCCCCAGCATTTT. Translating gives CASSPGWNQPQHF. Complete variable domain (other parts from reference TRBV11-2 and TRBJ1-5): EAGVAQSPRYKIIEKRQSVAFWCNPISGHATLYWYQQILGQGPKLLIQFQNNGVVDDSQLPKDRFSAERLKGVDSTLKIQPAKLEDSAVYLCASSPGWNQPQHFGDGTRLSIL.

The CDR3 region has the DNA TGCGCCAGCAGCCAAGATTTAGCTGGGACTGGGGAGCTGTTTTTT. It codes for CASSQDLAGTGELFF. This chain connects TRBV4-1 to TRBJ2-2, with D possibly TRBD2 on 6 matching bases. From germline, CDR1 is MGHRA and CDR2 YSYEKL. The V end was cut by 0 bases, the J end by 8 bases, with 13 bases between. The CDR3 totals 15 residues.

The J gene is TRBJ2-3, the V gene TRBV5-1; possibly TRBD2 for D (6 bases). The CDR3 covers 16 residues. V gave up 0 bases and J gave up 0 bases, with 11 bases separating them. From germline, CDR1 is SGHRS and CDR2 YFSETQ. The CDR3 protein is CASSLGPGTSTDTQYF. CDR3 bases: TGCGCCAGCAGCTTGGGACCGGGGACTAGCACAGATACGCAGTATTTT.

This chain connects TRBV5-4 to TRBJ2-3, with D possibly matching TRBD1 (6 bases). CDR1 and CDR2 (germline): SGHNT, YYREEE (reference sequence). This CDR3 has 17 amino acids. Trimming stripped 4 bases from V and 2 bases from J, with 20 bases between. CDR3 DNA sequence: TGTGCCAGCAGCCCCAATACTCCCAGGGGTCCCACAGATACGCAGTATTTT. As protein: CASSPNTPRGPTDTQYF. Together with reference TRBV5-4 and TRBJ2-3, the CDR3 gives the full variable domain: ETGVTQSPTHLIKTRGQQVTLRCSSQSGHNTVSWYQQALGQGPQFIFQYYREEENGRGNFPPRFSGLQFPNYSSELNVNALELDDSALYLCASSPNTPRGPTDTQYFGPGTRLTVL.

The gene calls are TRBV5-1 and TRBJ1-1; 8 bases match TRBD1. The germline V gene has CDR1 SGHRS and CDR2 YFSETQ. V lost 3 bases to trimming and J lost 6 bases; unmatched junction nucleotides: 4. The CDR3 is made up of 13 amino acids. The CDR3 sequence: CASSWTGIPEAFF. CDR3 nucleotide sequence: TGCGCCAGCAGCTGGACAGGGATCCCTGAAGCTTTCTTT. The variable domain in full, with the rest retrieved from reference TRBV5-1 and TRBJ1-1, is KAGVTQTPRYLIKTRGQQVTLSCSPISGHRSVSWYQQTPGQGLQFLFEYFSETQRNKGNFPGRFSGRQFSNSRSEMNVSTLELGDSALYLCASSWTGIPEAFFGQGTRLTVV.

The chain recombines TRBV7-2 with TRBJ2-3; 12 bases align to TRBD1. Germline V gene lookup returns CDR1 SGHTA and CDR2 FQGNSA. CDR3 size: 16 residues. The V segment lost 3 bases and the J segment 5 bases; nucleotides outside the gene matches: 6. CDR3 in amino acids: CASSFSRDRGLDTQYF. CDR3 nucleotides: TGTGCCAGCAGCTTCTCCCGGGACAGGGGGCTAGATACGCAGTATTTT.

This chain uses TRBV24-1 with TRBJ2-1; D gene ambiguous. Germline V gives CDR1 KGHDR, CDR2 SFDVKD. CDR3 length equals 16 residues. Trimming stripped 4 bases from V and 10 bases from J, with 22 bases between. The CDR3 here is CATSETETLSFLEQFF. CDR3 bases: TGTGCCACCAGTGAGACGGAGACCTTATCGTTTTTGGAGCAGTTCTTC.

The chain links TRBV11-2 to TRBJ2-1; maybe TRBD2 (6 bases). Germline CDR1 and CDR2: SGHAT and FQNNGV. The length of the CDR3 is 13 residues. Trimming took 6 bases from V and 0 from J, leaving 6 bases between them. The CDR3 loop is CASRTSSYNEQFF. The CDR3 DNA follows: TGTGCCAGCAGGACTAGCTCCTACAATGAGCAGTTCTTC.

This chain connects TRBV6-1 to TRBJ2-2; 8 bases match TRBD1. This CDR3 contains 16 residues. The germline V gene encodes CDR1 MNHNS and CDR2 SASEGT. Unmatched junction bases numbered 3, after V lost 2 bases and J lost 1 base. CDR3 residues: CASSEPTGGNTGELFF. In nucleotides, the CDR3 is TGTGCCAGCAGTGAACCCACAGGGGGGAACACCGGGGAGCTGTTTTTT.